These 4 T cell receptor beta chains were sequenced from one sample in a study of cytomegalovirus exposure and HLA in healthy donors. The PCR was carried out with 60 Vbeta primers and 13 Jbeta primers. The method was immunoSEQ multiplex PCR; TCRdb's version includes in-frame clones alone and lacks a portion of them. Its table records about 140,000 clones. Material: PBMCs. Every receptor here comes from a male donor in good health and CMV-seronegative.

The chain has TRBV4-3 and TRBJ2-3; 12 nucleotides match TRBD2. Germline values: CDR1 LGHNA, CDR2 YSLEER. The CDR3 spans 15 residues. V was clipped by 4 bases and J by 4 bases; unmatched bases: 3. CDR3 DNA: TGCGCCAGCAGCCTACTAGCGGGGGGTTCAGATACGCAGTATTTT. It encodes CASSLLAGGSDTQYF.

Turning to this clone: A junction end diverges from the germline sequence, so it may reflect a read error. V is TRBV7-3 and J is TRBJ2-5; TRBD1 is a possible D gene (6 bases). CDR3 length: 14 residues. CDR1 and CDR2 from the germline V gene are SGHTA and FQGTGA. The CDR3 sequence: CASSLNRASETQYF. The CDR3 DNA sequence: TGTGCCAGCAGTTTAAACAGGGCATCAGAGACCCAGTACTTC.

The chain recombines TRBV4-1 with TRBJ1-5; 7 bases match TRBD1. The CDR3 is 15 amino acids. Trimming removed 0 bases from V and 5 bases from J; junction bases left unmatched: 4. The V gene's germline CDR1 is MGHRA and CDR2 YSYEKL. The CDR3 DNA follows: TGCGCCAGCAGCCAAGAGGGACAGAATTATCAGCCCCAGCATTTT. It translates to CASSQEGQNYQPQHF.

The chain has TRBV6-6 and TRBJ1-2; D perhaps matches TRBD1 (6 bases). V lost 7 bases and J 5 bases, leaving 17 bases between the germline ends. The germline V gene encodes CDR1 MNHNY and CDR2 SVGAGI (reference sequence). The CDR3 has 14 residues. The CDR3 spells CASTHRQGRYGYTF. In nucleotides, the CDR3 is TGTGCCAGCACCCACCGCCAGGGGCGTTATGGCTACACCTTC.